This T cell receptor (beta chain) was captured in a study of blood T cell repertoires in COVID-19. Overall study context: The samples span acute and convalescent COVID-19 from the United States, Italy and Spain.

As handled by the study authors: Estimation of nucleated cell counts relied on the amplification of reference gene primers. Some clones are missing from TCRdb's copy, which holds only in-frame ones; the method was immunoSEQ multiplex PCR. Clone size and the V and J calls come from that table; the DNA yielded D and trimming. This table holds roughly 100,000 clones, around 80% found once. After removal of 5 bases from V and 0 bases from J, the junction contained 4 bases not matched to a gene. The CDR3 is 15 amino acids. The germline CDR1 and CDR2 sequences are SGHTA and FQGTGA. This clone was seen only a few times.

V usage is TRBV7-3 and J usage is TRBJ2-1; the match to TRBD2 covers 7 bases. This receptor was identified in an elderly woman with active or convalescent COVID-19. Sequencing was carried out using peripheral blood. CDR3 protein: CASSQGGSSYNEQFF. CDR3 sequence (DNA): TGTGCCAGCAGCCAGGGCGGGAGCTCCTACAATGAGCAGTTCTTC.